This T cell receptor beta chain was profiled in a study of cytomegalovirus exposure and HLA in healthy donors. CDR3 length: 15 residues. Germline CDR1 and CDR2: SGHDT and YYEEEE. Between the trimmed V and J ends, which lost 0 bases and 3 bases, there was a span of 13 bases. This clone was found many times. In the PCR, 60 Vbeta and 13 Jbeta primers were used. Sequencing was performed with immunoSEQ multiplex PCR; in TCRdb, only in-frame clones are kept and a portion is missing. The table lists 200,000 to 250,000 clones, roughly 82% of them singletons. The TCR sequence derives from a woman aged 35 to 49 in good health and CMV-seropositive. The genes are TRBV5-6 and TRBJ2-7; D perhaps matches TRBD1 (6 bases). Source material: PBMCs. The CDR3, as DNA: TGTGCCAGCAGCTTGGTTTCGACAGGTCGCTACGAGCAGTACTTC. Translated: CASSLVSTGRYEQYF.